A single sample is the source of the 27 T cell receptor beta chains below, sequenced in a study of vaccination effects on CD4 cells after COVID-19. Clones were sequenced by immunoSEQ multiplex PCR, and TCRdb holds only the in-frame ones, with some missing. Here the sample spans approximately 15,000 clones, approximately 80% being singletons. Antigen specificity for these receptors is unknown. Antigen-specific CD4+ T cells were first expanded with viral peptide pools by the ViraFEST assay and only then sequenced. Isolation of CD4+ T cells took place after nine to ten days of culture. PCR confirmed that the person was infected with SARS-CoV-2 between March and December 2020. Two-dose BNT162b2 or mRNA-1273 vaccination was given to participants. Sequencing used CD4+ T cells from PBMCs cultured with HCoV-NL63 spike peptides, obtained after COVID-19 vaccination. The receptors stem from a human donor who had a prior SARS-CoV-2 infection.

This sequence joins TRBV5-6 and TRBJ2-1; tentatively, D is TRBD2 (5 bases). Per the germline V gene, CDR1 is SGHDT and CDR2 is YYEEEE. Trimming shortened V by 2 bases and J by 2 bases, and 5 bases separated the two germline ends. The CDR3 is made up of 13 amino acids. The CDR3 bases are TGTGCCAGCAGCTTCGGGGCCTACAATGAGCAGTTCTTC. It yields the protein CASSFGAYNEQFF.

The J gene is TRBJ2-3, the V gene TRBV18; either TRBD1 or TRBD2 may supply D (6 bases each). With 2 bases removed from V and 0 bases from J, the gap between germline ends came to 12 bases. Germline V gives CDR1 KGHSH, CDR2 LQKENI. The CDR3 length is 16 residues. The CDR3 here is CASSPTGAPSTDTQYF. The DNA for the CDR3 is TGTGCCAGCTCACCAACGGGGGCCCCTAGCACAGATACGCAGTATTTT.

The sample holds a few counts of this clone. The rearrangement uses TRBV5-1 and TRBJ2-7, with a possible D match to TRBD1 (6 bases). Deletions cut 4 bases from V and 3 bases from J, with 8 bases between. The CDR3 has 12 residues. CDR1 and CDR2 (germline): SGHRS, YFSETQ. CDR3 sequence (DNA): TGCGCCAGCAGCCGGGACAACTACGAGCAGTACTTC. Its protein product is CASSRDNYEQYF.

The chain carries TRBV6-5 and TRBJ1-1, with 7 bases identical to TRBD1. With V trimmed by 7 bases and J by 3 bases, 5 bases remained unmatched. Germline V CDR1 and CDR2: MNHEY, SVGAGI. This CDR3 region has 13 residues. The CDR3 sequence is CASTSGGDTEAFF. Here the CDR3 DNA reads TGTGCCAGCACCTCAGGGGGGGACACTGAAGCTTTCTTT.

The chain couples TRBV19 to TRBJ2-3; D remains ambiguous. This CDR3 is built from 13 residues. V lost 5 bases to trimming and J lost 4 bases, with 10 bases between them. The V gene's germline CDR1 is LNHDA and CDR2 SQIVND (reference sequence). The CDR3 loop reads CASSPTRADTQYF. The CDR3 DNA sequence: TGTGCCAGTAGTCCGACTCGGGCAGATACGCAGTATTTT.

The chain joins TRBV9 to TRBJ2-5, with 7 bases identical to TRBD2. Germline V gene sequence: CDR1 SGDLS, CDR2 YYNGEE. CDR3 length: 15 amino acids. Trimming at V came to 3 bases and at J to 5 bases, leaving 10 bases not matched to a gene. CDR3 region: CASSALWGGWETQYF. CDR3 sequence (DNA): TGTGCCAGCAGCGCTCTCTGGGGGGGATGGGAGACCCAGTACTTC.

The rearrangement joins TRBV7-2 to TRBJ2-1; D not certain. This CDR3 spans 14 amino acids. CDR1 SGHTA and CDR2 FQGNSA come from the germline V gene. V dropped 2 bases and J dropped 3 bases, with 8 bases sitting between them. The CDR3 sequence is CASSLSSSYNEQFF. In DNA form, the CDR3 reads TGTGCCAGCAGCTTATCATCGAGCTACAATGAGCAGTTCTTC.

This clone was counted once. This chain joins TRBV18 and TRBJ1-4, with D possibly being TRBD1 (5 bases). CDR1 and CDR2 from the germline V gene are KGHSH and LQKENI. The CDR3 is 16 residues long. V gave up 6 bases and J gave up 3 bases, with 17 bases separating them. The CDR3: CASSLPRTSANEKLFF. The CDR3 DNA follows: TGTGCCAGCTCTCTCCCCAGGACATCAGCTAATGAAAAACTGTTTTTT. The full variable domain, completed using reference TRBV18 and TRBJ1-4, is NAGVMQNPRHLVRRRGQEARLRCSPMKGHSHVYWYRQLPEEGLKFMVYLQKENIIDESGMPKERFSAEFPKEGPSILRIQQVVRGDSAAYFCASSLPRTSANEKLFFGSGTQLSVL.

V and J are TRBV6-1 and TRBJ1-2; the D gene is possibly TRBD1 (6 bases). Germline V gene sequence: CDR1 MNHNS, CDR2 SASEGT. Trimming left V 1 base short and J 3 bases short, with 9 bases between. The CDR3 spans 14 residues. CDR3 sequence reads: CASSEVQGYYGYTF. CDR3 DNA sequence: TGTGCCAGCAGTGAAGTTCAGGGGTACTATGGCTACACCTTC.

The DNA of the CDR3 is TGTGCCACCAGCAGAGATCGATATGGCTACACCTTC. It specifies CATSRDRYGYTF. The J gene is TRBJ1-2, the V gene TRBV15; D not resolved. Between the trimmed V and J ends, which lost 0 bases and 5 bases, there was a span of 4 bases. The CDR3 spans 12 residues. The V gene's germline CDR1 is LNHNV and CDR2 YYDKDF (reference sequence).

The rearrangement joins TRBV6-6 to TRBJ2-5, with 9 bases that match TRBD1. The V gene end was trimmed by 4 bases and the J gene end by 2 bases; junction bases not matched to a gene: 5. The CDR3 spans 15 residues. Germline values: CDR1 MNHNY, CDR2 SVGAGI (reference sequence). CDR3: CASSLRQGEQETQYF. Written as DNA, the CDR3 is TGTGCCAGCAGTTTAAGACAGGGGGAACAAGAGACCCAGTACTTC.

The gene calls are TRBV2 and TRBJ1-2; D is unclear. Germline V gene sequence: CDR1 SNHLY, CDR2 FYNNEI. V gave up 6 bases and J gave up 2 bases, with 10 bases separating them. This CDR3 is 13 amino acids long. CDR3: CASRRDVNYGYTF. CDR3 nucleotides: TGTGCCAGCAGAAGAGACGTAAACTATGGCTACACCTTC.

The CDR3 sequence: CASEGETYSYEQYF. The DNA of the CDR3 is TGTGCCAGCGAGGGGGAGACTTACTCCTACGAGCAGTACTTC. The J gene is TRBJ2-7, the V gene TRBV2; D may be TRBD1 (6 bases). The germline gives CDR1 SNHLY, CDR2 FYNNEI. The CDR3 consists of 14 residues. V was pared by 8 bases and J by 0 bases, with 14 bases between.

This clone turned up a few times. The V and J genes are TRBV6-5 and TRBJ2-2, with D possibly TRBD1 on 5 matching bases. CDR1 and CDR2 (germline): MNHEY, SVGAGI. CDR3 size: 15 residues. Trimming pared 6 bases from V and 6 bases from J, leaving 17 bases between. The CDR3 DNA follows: TGTGCCAGCAGGTTACCAGGGAAGCCCGCCGGGGAGCTGTTTTTT. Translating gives CASRLPGKPAGELFF.

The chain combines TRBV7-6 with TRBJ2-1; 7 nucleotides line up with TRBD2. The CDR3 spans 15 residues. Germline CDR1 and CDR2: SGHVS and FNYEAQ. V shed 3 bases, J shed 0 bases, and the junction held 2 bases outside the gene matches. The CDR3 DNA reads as TGTGCCAGCAGCTTGTGGACTAGCTCCTACAATGAGCAGTTCTTC. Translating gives CASSLWTSSYNEQFF.

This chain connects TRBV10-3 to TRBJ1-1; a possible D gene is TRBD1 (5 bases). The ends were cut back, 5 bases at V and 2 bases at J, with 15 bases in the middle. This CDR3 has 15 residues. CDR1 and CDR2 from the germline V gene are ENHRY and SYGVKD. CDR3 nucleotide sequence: TGTGCCATCAGTAGGGACCTACAAAAAAACACTGAAGCTTTCTTT. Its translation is CAISRDLQKNTEAFF.

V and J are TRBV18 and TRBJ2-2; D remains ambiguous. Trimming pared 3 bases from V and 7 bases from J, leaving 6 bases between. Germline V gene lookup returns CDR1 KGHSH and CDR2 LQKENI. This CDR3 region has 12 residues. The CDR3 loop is CASSPRLGELFF. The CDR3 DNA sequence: TGTGCCAGCTCACCGAGGCTCGGGGAGCTGTTTTTT.

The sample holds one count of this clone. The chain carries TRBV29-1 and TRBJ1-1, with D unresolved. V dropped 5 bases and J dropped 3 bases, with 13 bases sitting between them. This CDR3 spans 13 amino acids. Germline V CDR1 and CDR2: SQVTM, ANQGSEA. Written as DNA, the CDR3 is TGCAGCGTTACGACTCCTTTGGACACTGAAGCTTTCTTT. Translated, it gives CSVTTPLDTEAFF.

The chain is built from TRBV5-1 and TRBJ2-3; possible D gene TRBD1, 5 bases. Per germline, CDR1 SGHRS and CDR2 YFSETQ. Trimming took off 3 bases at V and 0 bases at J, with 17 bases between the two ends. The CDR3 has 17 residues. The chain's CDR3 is CASSSSPRQPSTDTQYF. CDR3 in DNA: TGCGCCAGCAGCTCCAGCCCTCGACAGCCTAGCACAGATACGCAGTATTTT. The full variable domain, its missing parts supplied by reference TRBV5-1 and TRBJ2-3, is KAGVTQTPRYLIKTRGQQVTLSCSPISGHRSVSWYQQTPGQGLQFLFEYFSETQRNKGNFPGRFSGRQFSNSRSEMNVSTLELGDSALYLCASSSSPRQPSTDTQYFGPGTRLTVL.

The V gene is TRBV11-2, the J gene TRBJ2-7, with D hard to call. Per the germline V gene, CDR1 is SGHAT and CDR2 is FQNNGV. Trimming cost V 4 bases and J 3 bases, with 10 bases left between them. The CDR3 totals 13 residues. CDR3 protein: CASSYSTGYEQYF. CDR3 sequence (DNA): TGTGCCAGCAGCTATTCGACGGGCTACGAGCAGTACTTC.

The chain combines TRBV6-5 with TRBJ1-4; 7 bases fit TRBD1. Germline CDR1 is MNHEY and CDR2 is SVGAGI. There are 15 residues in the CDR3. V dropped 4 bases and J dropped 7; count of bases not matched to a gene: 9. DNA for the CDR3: TGTGCCAGCAGTTTCCGAGGGACAGTCGGTGAAAAACTGTTTTTT. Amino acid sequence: CASSFRGTVGEKLFF.

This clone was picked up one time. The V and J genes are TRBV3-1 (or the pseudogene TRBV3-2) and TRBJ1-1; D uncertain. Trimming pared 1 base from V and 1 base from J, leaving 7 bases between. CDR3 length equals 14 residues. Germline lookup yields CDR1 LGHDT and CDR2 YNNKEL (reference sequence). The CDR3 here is CASSQGGGNTEAFF. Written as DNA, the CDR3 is TGTGCCAGCAGCCAAGGGGGTGGGAACACTGAAGCTTTCTTT.

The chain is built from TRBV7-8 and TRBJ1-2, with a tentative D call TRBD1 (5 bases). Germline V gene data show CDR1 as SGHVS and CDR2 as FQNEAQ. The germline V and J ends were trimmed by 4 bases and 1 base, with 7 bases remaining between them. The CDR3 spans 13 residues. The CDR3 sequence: CASSSDSNYGYTF. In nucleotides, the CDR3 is TGTGCCAGCAGCTCCGACAGTAACTATGGCTACACCTTC.

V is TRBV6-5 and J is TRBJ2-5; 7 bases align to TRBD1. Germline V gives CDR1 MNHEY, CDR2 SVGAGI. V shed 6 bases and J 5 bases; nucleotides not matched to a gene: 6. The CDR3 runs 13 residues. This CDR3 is CASRLTGRETQYF. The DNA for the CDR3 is TGTGCCAGCAGGCTGACAGGGCGGGAGACCCAGTACTTC.

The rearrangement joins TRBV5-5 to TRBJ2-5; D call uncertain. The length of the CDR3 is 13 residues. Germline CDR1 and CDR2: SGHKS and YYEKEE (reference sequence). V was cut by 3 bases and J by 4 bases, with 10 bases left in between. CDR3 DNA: TGTGCCAGCAGCTCCGACGGTGGAGAGACCCAGTACTTC. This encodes CASSSDGGETQYF.

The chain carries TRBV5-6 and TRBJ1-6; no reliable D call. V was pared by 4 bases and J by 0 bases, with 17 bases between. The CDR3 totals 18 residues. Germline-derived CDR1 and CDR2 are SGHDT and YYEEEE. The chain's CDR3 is CASSLPYAVGSYNSPLHF. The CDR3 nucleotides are TGTGCCAGCAGCCTCCCGTACGCGGTCGGCTCCTATAATTCACCCCTCCACTTT.

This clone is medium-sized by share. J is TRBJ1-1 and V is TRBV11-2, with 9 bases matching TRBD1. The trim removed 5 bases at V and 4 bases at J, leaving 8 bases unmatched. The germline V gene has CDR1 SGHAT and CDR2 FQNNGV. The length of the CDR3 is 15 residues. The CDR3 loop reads CASSPMGTGFTEAFF. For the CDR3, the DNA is TGTGCCAGCAGCCCAATGGGGACAGGGTTCACTGAAGCTTTCTTT.